These T cell receptor beta chains were read from a single sample in a study of T cells in Graves' hyperthyroidism and ophthalmopathy. TCRdb re-derived calls from the multiplex PCR reads in MiXCR, one entry per CDR3 protein. The sample yields about 840,000 distinct CDR3 sequences, over 35% seen once. What was sequenced was blood. The origin of the receptors is a man aged 18 to 29 with Graves' hyperthyroidism. CDR3s include the opening cysteine and the closing phenylalanine or tryptophan. Fields, in order: V gene, D gene, clone size, CDR3 protein. A D gene is named only where the DNA matches it firmly. Clone size is stated in some rows and not others, as once, few, many or a class when expanded.

TRBV19 | NA | many | CASRVGYGYTF
TRBV29-1 | NA | few | CSVDGLYNEQFF
TRBV12-3/TRBV12-4 | NA | few | CASSSAYNQPQHF
TRBV20-1 | NA | NA | CSARDTRAPDTEAFF
TRBV2 | TRBD1 | NA | CASRGQGAAYEQYF
TRBV7-9 | TRBD2 | NA | CASSQEGLAEETQYF
TRBV9 | TRBD1 | NA | CASSPHRTGTNEKLFF
TRBV4-1 | NA | NA | CASSPGGGAAEGETQYF
TRBV7-9 | NA | NA | CASSPLSRRSWRNTIYF
TRBV10-3 | NA | NA | CAISGPSYGYTF
TRBV7-2 | NA | many | CASSLYRTNVLTF
TRBV11-3 | TRBD1 | many | CASTGQGPGYTF
TRBV10-3 | TRBD1 | NA | CAIGQGSGDLSTEAFF
TRBV3-1 | NA | many | CASSRTDNEAFF
TRBV6-5 | NA | many | CASSFSSSNQPQHF
TRBV7-9 | TRBD2 | few | CASSREREGLYEQYF
TRBV10-3 | TRBD1 | NA | CAIKGTGGDGFSTEAFF
TRBV19 | NA | NA | CASDSSRANVLTF
TRBV10-3 | NA | NA | CAISGAGDTDTQYF
TRBV15 | NA | NA | CATSITDTEAFF
TRBV7-2 | TRBD2 | few | CASSSGIAGGQETQYF
TRBV19 | NA | NA | CASSPRLGSSYEQYF
TRBV7-9 | NA | few | CASSLGGSLYGYTF
TRBV6-5 | NA | NA | CASSYSEGVGNTIYF
TRBV7-9 | NA | NA | CASSLAGATGHGDQPQHF
TRBV2 | NA | NA | CASSLWGGEPLGNQPQHF